These T cell receptor beta chains were read from a single sample in a study of beta chain features in type 1 diabetes. Profiling relied on immunoSEQ multiplex PCR, and the TCRdb table lists in-frame clones only, not all of them. In the table there are hundreds of thousands of clones, about an eighth of which are singletons. The sequencing sample was made of naive CD4+ T cells from blood. These receptors came from a woman aged 18-29 years in good health. Each CDR3 is given with its conserved first and last residue. The order of the fields is CDR3 protein, CDR3 DNA, D gene, V gene, J gene, clone size. A D gene is named only where the DNA matches it firmly. Size is omitted from some rows. Given values are once, few, many or a class for expanded clones.

CASSIRGLVYGYTF,TGTGCCAGTAGCATCCGAGGACTGGTATATGGCTACACCTTC,-,TRBV19,TRBJ1-2,few
CAISQSSLADTQYF,TGTGCCATCAGTCAATCTTCATTAGCAGATACGCAGTATTTT,-,TRBV10-3,TRBJ2-3,few
CASSLPGTVNTEAFF,TGTGCCAGCAGCTTGCCCGGGACGGTGAACACTGAAGCTTTCTTT,-,TRBV7-9,TRBJ1-1,few
CSVRNSGGTDTQYF,TGCAGCGTTCGCAATAGCGGGGGCACAGATACGCAGTATTTT,TRBD2,TRBV29-1,TRBJ2-3,-
CASSHGLTVNKNIQYF,TGCGCCAGCAGCCATGGGTTAACAGTTAACAAAAACATTCAGTACTTC,-,TRBV4-1,TRBJ2-4,-
CASTPDGVHGYTF,TGTGCCAGCACCCCCGATGGGGTTCACGGCTACACCTTC,-,TRBV6-5,TRBJ1-2,-
CASSLVPKSGGYTF,TGTGCCAGCAGCTTAGTCCCGAAATCCGGTGGCTACACCTTC,-,TRBV7-9,TRBJ1-2,-
CASREKSTDTQYF,TGTGCCAGCAGGGAAAAGTCCACAGATACGCAGTATTTT,-,TRBV7-2,TRBJ2-3,few
CASSLSLWGGRTGELFF,TGTGCCAGCAGTTTATCCCTTTGGGGGGGGCGGACCGGGGAGCTGTTTTTT,-,TRBV27,TRBJ2-2,few
CASSLAPGNPGETQYF,TGTGCCAGCAGCTTAGCCCCGGGCAACCCCGGGGAGACCCAGTACTTC,-,TRBV7-8,TRBJ2-5,-
CASSSRLWGNTGELFF,TGTGCCAGCAGCTCCCGTCTGTGGGGAAACACCGGGGAGCTGTTTTTT,-,TRBV7-9,TRBJ2-2,few
CASSQGQPLETQYF,TGTGCCAGCAGTCAAGGACAGCCTCTAGAGACCCAGTACTTC,-,TRBV7-2,TRBJ2-5,few
CASPSGRNYNEQFF,TGTGCCAGCCCCAGCGGGAGAAATTACAATGAGCAGTTCTTC,TRBD2,TRBV7-9,TRBJ2-1,-
CASSLSEAKNIQYF,TGTGCCAGCAGTTTATCAGAAGCCAAAAACATTCAGTACTTC,-,TRBV27,TRBJ2-4,few
CASSPRDRENTEAFF,TGTGCCAGCAGCCCCCGGGACAGGGAGAACACTGAAGCTTTCTTT,TRBD1,TRBV7-8,TRBJ1-1,-
CASSLINGADTQYF,TGCGCCAGCAGCCTGATAAATGGGGCAGATACGCAGTATTTT,-,TRBV4-3,TRBJ2-3,-
CASSQDQTSGRKTQYF,TGTGCCAGCAGCCAAGATCAGACTAGCGGGAGGAAGACCCAGTACTTC,TRBD2,TRBV4-2,TRBJ2-5,few
CASSGGLDRGYGYTF,TGTGCCAGCAGCGGAGGCCTGGACAGGGGCTATGGCTACACCTTC,TRBD1,TRBV9,TRBJ1-2,few
CASSQRHSEAFF,TGCGCCAGCAGCCAAAGGCACTCTGAAGCTTTCTTT,-,TRBV4-1,TRBJ1-1,-
CASSQGNYGYTF,TGTGCCAGCAGCCAGGGGAACTATGGCTACACCTTC,-,TRBV4-2,TRBJ1-2,-
CASRNTGYGYTF,TGTGCCAGCAGGAATACAGGGTATGGCTACACCTTC,-,TRBV9,TRBJ1-2,-
CASSFAGYEQYF,TGTGCCAGCAGCTTTGCCGGCTACGAGCAGTACTTC,-,TRBV7-2,TRBJ2-7,few
CASSVSSTNTEAFF,TGTGCCAGCAGCGTGTCGTCGACGAACACTGAAGCTTTCTTT,-,TRBV9,TRBJ1-1,few
CASSFGTVYEAFF,TGTGCCAGCAGCTTCGGGACAGTATATGAAGCTTTCTTT,TRBD1,TRBV7-9,TRBJ1-1,-
CASSLSGSETQYF,TGTGCCAGCAGTTTATCGGGTTCCGAGACCCAGTACTTC,-,TRBV28,TRBJ2-5,-
CASSFRPGFVYEQYF,TGTGCCAGCAGTTTTCGACCCGGCTTCGTCTACGAGCAGTACTTC,-,TRBV7-3,TRBJ2-7,-
CASSLASGEETQYF,TGTGCCAGCAGCTTAGCGAGTGGCGAAGAGACCCAGTACTTC,-,TRBV7-9,TRBJ2-5,-
CASSLDRGGEQFF,TGTGCCAGCAGCTTGGACAGGGGAGGCGAGCAGTTCTTC,-,TRBV5-4,TRBJ2-1,-
CASRDLWGPDNEQFF,TGCGCCAGCAGGGACCTATGGGGGCCCGACAATGAGCAGTTCTTC,-,TRBV5-1,TRBJ2-1,-
CASSAEGAGGWSEQFF,TGTGCCAGCAGCGCTGAAGGGGCAGGAGGGTGGTCTGAGCAGTTCTTC,-,TRBV9,TRBJ2-1,-
CASQAGQRNIQYF,TGTGCCAGTCAAGCTGGACAGAGAAACATTCAGTACTTC,-,TRBV21-1,TRBJ2-4,few
CASSGGPNTEAFF,TGTGCCAGCAGCGGAGGTCCGAACACTGAAGCTTTCTTT,-,TRBV7-6,TRBJ1-1,few
CASSPPGTYGNEQFF,TGTGCCAGCAGCCCCCCTGGAACCTATGGGAATGAGCAGTTCTTC,-,TRBV7-9,TRBJ2-1,-
CASSRIDRFTDTQYF,TGTGCCAGCAGTAGAATCGACAGGTTCACAGATACGCAGTATTTT,-,TRBV27,TRBJ2-3,few
CASSPSGAGANVLTF,TGTGCCAGCAGTCCTAGCGGGGCTGGGGCCAACGTCCTGACTTTC,TRBD2,TRBV6-5,TRBJ2-6,-
CASSLGRLYEQFF,TGTGCCAGCAGTTTGGGCAGATTATACGAGCAGTTCTTC,-,TRBV28,TRBJ2-1,-
CASRRFSGGTSTDTQYF,TGTGCCAGCAGGCGATTTAGCGGGGGGACCAGCACAGATACGCAGTATTTT,TRBD2,TRBV7-9,TRBJ2-3,-
CASSSTRGDTEAFF,TGTGCCAGCAGCTCAACCAGGGGCGACACTGAAGCTTTCTTT,-,TRBV7-2,TRBJ1-1,-
CASSRKNSGGYEQYF,TGTGCCAGCAGCCGAAAGAATAGCGGAGGGTACGAGCAGTACTTC,-,TRBV13,TRBJ2-7,few
CASRKRGGRNNEQFF,TGTGCCAGCAGAAAGCGGGGGGGCCGGAACAATGAGCAGTTCTTC,TRBD2,TRBV5-4,TRBJ2-1,-
CASSRMTVTGELFF,TGTGCCAGCAGCCGTATGACAGTCACCGGGGAGCTGTTTTTT,-,TRBV7-2,TRBJ2-2,few
CASSQDLRKETQYF,TGTGCCAGCAGCCAAGATCTTAGGAAAGAGACCCAGTACTTC,-,TRBV4-2,TRBJ2-5,-
CASSRRTSGQGTQYF,TGTGCCAGCAGCCGCCGGACTAGCGGCCAAGGGACCCAGTACTTC,TRBD2,TRBV7-8,TRBJ2-5,-
CATSRVRGSYEQYF,TGTGCCACCAGCAGAGTCCGTGGCTCCTACGAGCAGTACTTC,-,TRBV15,TRBJ2-7,-
CASSGSRGEQFF,TGTGCCAGCAGCGGCTCGAGGGGGGAGCAGTTCTTC,-,TRBV11-1,TRBJ2-1,-
CSASFGYERYF,TGCAGTGCTAGTTTCGGCTACGAGCGGTACTTC,-,TRBV20-1,TRBJ2-7,-
CASSEGQLLSTDTQYF,TGTGCCAGCAGCGAGGGACAGCTTCTTAGCACAGATACGCAGTATTTT,TRBD1,TRBV7-9,TRBJ2-3,few
CASSPIGMEGEKLFF,TGCGCCAGCAGCCCCATAGGGATGGAAGGTGAAAAACTGTTTTTT,-,TRBV23-1,TRBJ1-4,-
CASSLNLADTQYF,TGTGCCAGCAGCTTGAACTTGGCAGATACGCAGTATTTT,-,TRBV7-2,TRBJ2-3,-
CASSLRRGQPQHF,TGTGCCAGCAGCTTACGTCGGGGGCAGCCCCAGCATTTT,-,TRBV7-6,TRBJ1-5,few
CASSQGGTSGESSYNEQFF,TGTGCCAGCAGCCAGGGAGGGACTAGCGGGGAGAGCTCCTACAATGAGCAGTTCTTC,TRBD2,TRBV4-2,TRBJ2-1,few
CASSLVRNTGELFF,TGTGCCAGCAGCCTAGTGCGGAACACCGGGGAGCTGTTTTTT,-,TRBV7-9,TRBJ2-2,-
CASSEEYEQYF,TGTGCCAGCAGTGAAGAATACGAGCAGTACTTC,-,TRBV25-1,TRBJ2-7,-
CAISQTGPGYNEQFF,TGTGCCATCAGCCAGACAGGACCCGGCTACAATGAGCAGTTCTTC,-,TRBV10-3,TRBJ2-1,few